This T cell receptor (beta chain) came from a study of blood T cells in healthy people across ages. Of note for this clonotype: The antigen remains undetermined.

This CDR3 spans 13 amino acids. Germline assignment: CDR1 MDHEN and CDR2 SYDVKM. With 3 bases removed from V and 2 bases from J, the gap between germline ends came to 8 bases. Sample-barcoded 5' priming and a J-beta primer mix drove a second PCR of about 6 to 12 cycles. TCRdb independently ran MiXCR on the 5' RACE reads; one entry per CDR3 protein. The data show just over 800,000 distinct CDR3 sequences, with roughly 60% seen just once and about a quarter held by the top ten. Overall study findings and caveats: Underestimates were what the diversity estimates from one million T cells were considered to be.

The sample was blood. The chain combines TRBV28 with TRBJ2-7, with D unresolved. The clonotype originates from a man between 25 and 39 years old in good health. CDR3 loop: CASSLSMAYEQYF. CDR3 in DNA: TGTGCCAGCAGTTTGTCGATGGCCTACGAGCAGTACTTC.